This T cell receptor (beta chain) is from a study of PD-1 blockade in mismatch repair-deficient tumors. Overall study results and limits: Rapid post-treatment expansion, then contraction, generally preceding radiologic response, marked tumor-resident clones.

The CDR3 sequence is 14 residues long. Germline CDR1 reads SGHTS; CDR2 reads YDEGEE. V lost 4 bases and J lost 6; bases outside the gene matches: 7. Sequenced by immunoSEQ multiplex PCR; TCRdb stores in-frame clones only, minus some. The table includes under 85,000 clones, almost 80% detected once. Every patient had mismatch repair deficiency by PCR or immunohistochemistry. TCR sequencing covered a few patients who responded to pembrolizumab. To note about this clone: Its target is not known.

The rearrangement joins TRBV5-8 to TRBJ2-7, with 10 bases matching TRBD2. The sequences come from peripheral blood, collected 2 weeks after starting pembrolizumab. The TCR comes from an adult with mismatch repair-deficient cancer. CDR3 DNA: TGTGCCAGCAGCAGTCTAGCGGGAGTTGGCGAGCAGTACTTC. Translated, it gives CASSSLAGVGEQYF.